These 15 T cell receptor beta chains originate from one sample sequenced in a study of T cells in Graves' hyperthyroidism and ophthalmopathy (dated by TCRdb to between 2018 and 2020). The library was produced with multiplex PCR. Sequenced using an Illumina HiSeq 2000. The TCR beta CDR3 regions were amplified from RNA transcripts. The TCR CDR3 was subjected to a first round of RT-PCR using the HTBI primer set and the Qiagen OneStep RT-PCR kit. Starting from the raw public reads, TCRdb applied fastp trimming at Q25, assembled clones with MiXCR and retained in-frame beta chains. Every CDR3 protein is listed once, alongside the most common genes and DNA of its rows. Across this sample there are around 620,000 distinct CDR3 sequences, with roughly 15% seen only once. The ten most abundant clones make up 3.5% to 4% of the sample. Input material: blood. These receptors all stem from a woman in her thirties with Graves' hyperthyroidism.

Ten or more counts support this clonotype. This chain joins TRBV6-5 and TRBJ2-7; TRBD2 agrees at 7 bases. This CDR3 comprises 18 residues. The junction had 14 bases not matched to a gene; V was cut back by 0 bases and J by 3 bases. Per germline, CDR1 MNHEY and CDR2 SVGAGI. The CDR3 protein is CASSYSYPGLVGGYEQYF. For the CDR3, the DNA is TGTGCCAGCAGTTACTCATACCCTGGACTAGTTGGTGGCTACGAGCAGTACTTC.

The chain joins TRBV7-8 to TRBJ2-5; 7 bases match TRBD1. The CDR3 has 15 amino acids. V was pared by 1 base and J by 5 bases, with 7 bases of the junction left unmatched. In germline, CDR1 is SGHVS, CDR2 FQNEAQ. In DNA, the CDR3 is TGTGCCAGCAGCTTAGTCGCAGGGGGATTTGAGACCCAGTACTTC. Amino acids: CASSLVAGGFETQYF.

The chain is built from TRBV7-2 and TRBJ2-3; 11 nucleotides match TRBD2. Germline V gene lookup returns CDR1 SGHTA and CDR2 FQGNSA. The CDR3 spans 18 residues. With V trimmed by 1 base and J by 5 bases, 11 bases remained unmatched. The CDR3 region is CASSLGVGLAGGRDTQYF. The DNA of the CDR3 is TGTGCCAGCAGCTTAGGGGTGGGGCTAGCGGGAGGAAGAGATACGCAGTATTTT.

This clonotype was seen only a few times. The chain recombines TRBV3-1 with TRBJ2-3, with 7 positions matching TRBD1. V lost 3 bases, J lost 4 bases, and 4 bases stayed unmatched. Per the germline V gene, CDR1 is LGHDT and CDR2 is YNNKEL (reference sequence). This CDR3 region has 14 residues. CDR3 loop: CASSQNTGADTQYF. Written as DNA, the CDR3 is TGTGCCAGCAGCCAGAATACAGGGGCAGATACGCAGTATTTT.

This clonotype was found many times. The rearrangement joins TRBV20-1 to TRBJ1-1; TRBD1 is a possible D gene (6 bases). The CDR3 extends over 14 amino acids. The germline CDR1 and CDR2 sequences are DFQATT and SNEGSKA (reference sequence). V lost 1 base and J 5 bases, leaving 14 bases between the germline ends. CDR3 DNA: TGCAGTGCTAGAGTGCCGGGGGCGCGTACTGAAGCTTTCTTT. Translated, it gives CSARVPGARTEAFF.

This clonotype has ten or more counts. This chain uses TRBV7-3 with TRBJ2-1; D could derive from TRBD1 or TRBD2 (5 bases each). The CDR3 covers 12 residues. V lost 4 bases to trimming and J lost 8 bases, with 9 bases between them. Germline V gene lookup returns CDR1 SGHTA and CDR2 FQGTGA. In DNA form, the CDR3 reads TGTGCCAGCAGCTCAGGGACGCATGAGCAGTTCTTC. Its translation: CASSSGTHEQFF.

This clonotype was detected ten times or more. The CDR3 bases are TGTGCCAGCTCACCCCTAGCAGCGGGAGGATCAGATACGCAGTATTTT. Its translation is CASSPLAAGGSDTQYF. The chain has TRBV18 and TRBJ2-3, with TRBD2 matching 9 bases. Germline CDR1 and CDR2: KGHSH and LQKENI. The CDR3 loop spans 16 amino acids. Trimming cost V 3 bases and J 4 bases; bases outside gene matches: 8.

This clonotype was recorded a few times. The J gene is TRBJ2-5, the V gene TRBV29-1, with 9 bases that match TRBD1. CDR3 length: 12 amino acids. The V and J ends lost 4 bases and 5 bases, in that order; junction bases with no gene match: 2. Germline-derived CDR1 and CDR2 are SQVTM and ANQGSEA. CDR3 sequence reads: CSVAGTGETQYF. CDR3 coding DNA: TGCAGCGTTGCTGGGACAGGGGAGACCCAGTACTTC. The variable domain in full, with the rest retrieved from reference TRBV29-1 and TRBJ2-5, is SAVISQKPSRDICQRGTSLTIQCQVDSQVTMMFWYRQQPGQSLTLIATANQGSEATYESGFVIDKFPISRPNLTFSTLTVSNMSPEDSSIYLCSVAGTGETQYFGPGTRLLVL.

This clonotype has ten or more counts. This chain joins TRBV6-1 and TRBJ2-7, with TRBD2 matching over 10 bases. Per germline, CDR1 MNHNS and CDR2 SASEGT. Trimming at V came to 5 bases and at J to 2 bases, leaving 9 bases not matched to a gene. CDR3 length: 16 residues. The CDR3, as DNA: TGTGCCAGCAGTTCCCCCAGCGGGAGGGCCCCCTACGAGCAGTACTTC. Its protein is CASSSPSGRAPYEQYF.

This clonotype was detected ten times or more. This chain links TRBV28 with TRBJ2-7; 8 bases map to TRBD1. The V gene end was trimmed by 2 bases and the J gene end by 6 bases; junction bases not matched to a gene: 6. The germline V gene encodes CDR1 MDHEN and CDR2 SYDVKM. CDR3 size: 14 residues. The CDR3 nucleotides read TGTGCCAGCAGTTTACTGACAGGGGTCGGCGAGCAGTACTTC. It yields the protein CASSLLTGVGEQYF.

This clonotype was counted many times. The chain carries TRBV2 and TRBJ2-5; 15 bases align to TRBD2. This CDR3 has 18 residues. V lost 5 bases, J lost 5 bases, and 12 bases stayed unmatched. Germline V gives CDR1 SNHLY, CDR2 FYNNEI. The CDR3 spells CASSKGLAGGLLRETQYF. The DNA for the CDR3 is TGTGCCAGCAGTAAGGGACTAGCGGGAGGTCTTTTGAGGGAGACCCAGTACTTC.

This clonotype was seen a handful of times. This chain connects TRBV9 to TRBJ2-5; 8 bases fit TRBD1. J lost 13 bases, V lost 0 bases, and 11 bases had no gene match. CDR1 and CDR2 from the germline V gene are SGDLS and YYNGEE. This CDR3 is 14 amino acids long. The CDR3 loop reads CASSVVKGQGQLYF. The DNA of the CDR3 is TGTGCCAGCAGCGTAGTGAAAGGACAGGGTCAGTTGTACTTC.

This clonotype showed up just a few times. CDR3 region: CATSGAGYQETQYF. The DNA for the CDR3 is TGTGCCACCAGTGGTGCAGGGTACCAAGAGACCCAGTACTTC. The J gene is TRBJ2-5, the V gene TRBV15; perhaps TRBD1 as D (5 bases). The CDR3 is 14 amino acids. The V end was cut by 6 bases, the J end by 0 bases, with 11 bases between. Per the germline V gene, CDR1 is LNHNV and CDR2 is YYDKDF (reference sequence).

This clonotype has only a few counts. The J gene is TRBJ2-7, the V gene TRBV7-9, with no clear D. The CDR3 runs 12 residues. Germline values: CDR1 SEHNR, CDR2 FQNEAQ (reference sequence). V lost 1 base to trimming and J lost 3 bases, with 4 bases between them. CDR3 sequence reads: CASSLVHYEQYF. The CDR3 nucleotides are TGTGCCAGCAGCTTAGTTCACTACGAGCAGTACTTC.

Ten or more counts support this clonotype. The chain joins TRBV7-9 to TRBJ2-1, with TRBD2 as a possible D gene (6 bases). Trimming cost V 4 bases and J 2 bases, with 12 bases left between them. This CDR3 comprises 15 residues. Germline CDR1 SEHNR, CDR2 FQNEAQ (reference sequence). The CDR3 spells CASSWLGGAYNEQFF. In DNA, the CDR3 is TGTGCCAGCAGCTGGCTTGGAGGGGCCTACAATGAGCAGTTCTTC.